Shown below are 23 T cell receptor beta chains from a single sample sequenced in a study of shared clonotypes between healthy human individuals. It was CD45RO-negative cells, positively selected for CCR7, that made up naive CD8 cells, with terminally differentiated effector memory CD45RA+ cells excluded. Assay used: immunoSEQ multiplex PCR; TCRdb lists only in-frame clones, some missing. The table has hundreds of thousands of clones, roughly 96% seen once. Sequenced sample: naive CD8+ T cells sorted from blood. These receptor sequences come from a man under 40 in good health.

The chain is built from TRBV7-9 and TRBJ1-4; D gene uncertain. Deletions cut 1 base from V and 6 bases from J, with 6 bases between. This CDR3 comprises 13 residues. From germline, CDR1 is SEHNR and CDR2 FQNEAQ (reference sequence). The CDR3: CASSLGYDEKLFF. For the CDR3, the DNA is TGTGCCAGCAGCTTAGGTTACGATGAAAAACTGTTTTTT.

The genes are TRBV5-6 and TRBJ2-7; D not certain. The CDR3 loop spans 11 amino acids. Trimming removed 3 bases at V and 4 bases at J, with 5 bases between. CDR1 SGHDT and CDR2 YYEEEE come from the germline V gene. CDR3 in DNA: TGTGCCAGCAGCTCTGCATACGAGCAGTACTTC. This gives the protein CASSSAYEQYF.

The chain employs TRBV27 and TRBJ2-1, with D maybe TRBD1 (6 bases). With 5 bases removed from V and 6 bases from J, the gap between germline ends came to 17 bases. Germline V gene sequence: CDR1 MNHEY, CDR2 SMNVEV (reference sequence). There are 15 residues in the CDR3. CDR3 sequence: CASSPPPGEGNEQFF. The CDR3 DNA sequence: TGTGCCAGCAGTCCTCCCCCAGGGGAAGGCAATGAGCAGTTCTTC.

J is TRBJ2-5 and V is TRBV7-6; D is unclear. Per the germline V gene, CDR1 is SGHVS and CDR2 is FNYEAQ. CDR3 length: 13 amino acids. V lost 5 bases and J 6 bases, leaving 13 bases between the germline ends. The CDR3 sequence: CASSNRYTKTQYF. The CDR3 nucleotides read TGTGCCAGCAGCAACCGATATACCAAGACCCAGTACTTC.

With respect to this clone: This sample also contains other DNA sequences that code for the same CDR3. J is TRBJ2-2 and V is TRBV9, with D possibly TRBD2 on 6 matching bases. Trimming left V 0 bases short and J 5 bases short, with 8 bases between. Germline CDR1 and CDR2: SGDLS and YYNGEE. This CDR3 is 14 amino acids long. CDR3 coding DNA: TGTGCCAGCAGCGTAGGTGGGGGGACCGGGGAGCTGTTTTTT. Protein: CASSVGGGTGELFF.

This chain links TRBV19 with TRBJ1-4; maybe TRBD1 (5 bases). Deletions cut 5 bases from V and 8 bases from J, with 24 bases between. This CDR3 has 17 amino acids. The germline V gene encodes CDR1 LNHDA and CDR2 SQIVND (reference sequence). CDR3 region: CASSATGLAGTREKLFF. CDR3 bases: TGTGCCAGTAGTGCCACAGGATTGGCGGGGACGAGGGAAAAACTGTTTTTT.

The rearrangement joins TRBV27 to TRBJ2-7, with a weak D call TRBD2 (6 bases). Trimming removed 2 bases from V and 5 bases from J, with 16 bases in between. CDR3 length: 15 residues. Germline V gene sequence: CDR1 MNHEY, CDR2 SMNVEV (reference sequence). CDR3 protein: CASSLVGGRSNEQYF. The CDR3 nucleotides are TGTGCCAGCAGTTTAGTTGGGGGGAGAAGCAACGAGCAGTACTTC.

The chain carries TRBV19 and TRBJ2-7, with 7 positions matching TRBD1. J lost 6 bases, V lost 3 bases, and 8 bases had no gene match. The germline CDR1 and CDR2 sequences are LNHDA and SQIVND (reference sequence). The length of the CDR3 is 14 residues. In DNA, the CDR3 is TGTGCCAGTAGTATGATAGGGGGCGAAGGCGAGCAGTACTTC. This gives the protein CASSMIGGEGEQYF. Full variable domain (missing parts from reference TRBV19 and TRBJ2-7): DGGITQSPKYLFRKEGQNVTLSCEQNLNHDAMYWYRQDPGQGLRLIYYSQIVNDFQKGDIAEGYSVSREKKESFPLTVTSAQKNPTAFYLCASSMIGGEGEQYFGPGTRLTVT.

V gene TRBV6-1 combines with J gene TRBJ1-2; D call uncertain. The germline V gene has CDR1 MNHNS and CDR2 SASEGT. The CDR3 runs to 11 residues. V lost 5 bases and J 6 bases, leaving 7 bases between the germline ends. CDR3 region: CASSINNGYTF. Here the CDR3 DNA reads TGTGCCAGCAGTATAAATAATGGCTACACCTTC.

J is TRBJ2-7 and V is TRBV10-2; possibly TRBD1 for D (6 bases). Between the trimmed V and J ends, which lost 10 bases and 2 bases, there was a span of 15 bases. The CDR3 extends over 13 amino acids. The V gene's germline CDR1 is WSHSY and CDR2 SAAADI. The CDR3 nucleotides read TGCGCCACCCTGGACAGACAAACCTACGAGCAGTACTTC. It yields the protein CATLDRQTYEQYF.

As DNA, the CDR3 is TGTGCCAGCAGTTCCCGGGGACTAGCGGCAACCTACAATGAGCAGTTCTTC. This gives the protein CASSSRGLAATYNEQFF. The chain combines TRBV27 with TRBJ2-1, with 11 positions matching TRBD2. The J segment lost 2 bases and the V segment lost 4 bases, leaving 7 bases of the junction unmatched. The CDR3 runs to 17 residues. CDR1 is MNHEY and CDR2 is SMNVEV in the germline V gene (reference sequence).

J is TRBJ2-3 and V is TRBV4-1; 10 nucleotides line up with TRBD2. The CDR3 spans 17 residues. Germline V gives CDR1 MGHRA, CDR2 YSYEKL. The ends lost 1 base at V and 3 bases at J; junction bases unmatched: 7. CDR3: CASSQGGAGGETDTQYF. In DNA, the CDR3 is TGCGCCAGCAGCCAAGGAGGAGCGGGAGGGGAAACAGATACGCAGTATTTT.

The rearrangement joins TRBV11-2 to TRBJ2-3; no clear D gene. The germline V and J ends were trimmed by 4 bases and 8 bases, with 10 bases remaining between them. The CDR3 has 12 residues. Germline assignment: CDR1 SGHAT and CDR2 FQNNGV. DNA for the CDR3: TGTGCCAGCAGCTCCTACGATGCTACGCAGTATTTT. Protein product: CASSSYDATQYF.

On this clone: The same CDR3 arises from other DNA sequences in this sample as well. The chain recombines TRBV5-1 with TRBJ2-7; D is ambiguous. V lost 2 bases, J lost 0 bases, and 6 bases lay in between. Germline V gene data show CDR1 as SGHRS and CDR2 as YFSETQ. The CDR3 is 13 residues long. The CDR3, as DNA: TGCGCCAGCAGCTTTAGTACCTCCTACGAGCAGTACTTC. Protein sequence: CASSFSTSYEQYF.

The CDR3 is CASSASGLAGLYNEQFF. DNA for the CDR3: TGTGCCAGCAGCGCCAGCGGCCTAGCGGGATTATACAATGAGCAGTTCTTC. V is TRBV11-2 and J is TRBJ2-1, with TRBD2 identical over 9 bases. The CDR3 spans 17 residues. V dropped 5 bases and J dropped 4; count of bases not matched to a gene: 12. Germline V lookup: CDR1 SGHAT, CDR2 FQNNGV.

This chain joins TRBV6-5 and TRBJ1-2; D might be TRBD1 (5 bases). Germline CDR1 and CDR2: MNHEY and SVGAGI. V was clipped by 5 bases and J by 4 bases, with 11 bases between them. The CDR3 spans 13 residues. Here the CDR3 reads CASSAPGTYGYTF. DNA of the CDR3: TGTGCCAGCAGTGCCCCCGGGACCTATGGCTACACCTTC.

The chain combines TRBV4-2 with TRBJ1-1, with TRBD1 identical over 9 bases. Germline assignment: CDR1 LGHNA and CDR2 YNFKEQ. The junction had 3 bases not matched to a gene; V was cut back by 0 bases and J by 1 base. This CDR3 has 16 residues. CDR3: CASSQEVQGANTEAFF. In DNA, the CDR3 is TGTGCCAGCAGCCAAGAGGTACAGGGGGCGAACACTGAAGCTTTCTTT.

The chain combines TRBV27 with TRBJ2-7; D call uncertain. This CDR3 is 17 amino acids long. Germline loops: CDR1 MNHEY, CDR2 SMNVEV (reference sequence). V was clipped by 5 bases and J by 0 bases, with 20 bases between them. DNA for the CDR3: TGTGCCAGCAGTCCCCAATCCCCCAGCGTCCTCTCCTACGAGCAGTACTTC. Translating it yields CASSPQSPSVLSYEQYF.

This chain uses TRBV19 with TRBJ1-1; D not resolved. The CDR3 spans 14 residues. CDR1 is LNHDA and CDR2 is SQIVND in the germline V gene (reference sequence). V was cut by 4 bases and J by 5 bases, with 14 bases left in between. The DNA of the CDR3 is TGTGCCAGTAGTAGACCGGGAGCGAGGACTGAAGCTTTCTTT. Translating it yields CASSRPGARTEAFF.

This clone was found once. The chain links TRBV15 to TRBJ1-5; a weak D match, TRBD1 (5 bases). The CDR3 is 15 amino acids. The V end was cut by 1 base, the J end by 2 bases, with 9 bases between. Germline V gene data show CDR1 as LNHNV and CDR2 as YYDKDF (reference sequence). The CDR3 region is CATSRARGGNQPQHF. CDR3 bases: TGTGCCACCAGCAGAGCTCGGGGCGGCAATCAGCCCCAGCATTTT.

The rearrangement links TRBV5-1 to TRBJ2-7; 7 bases are a match to TRBD1. Germline V lookup: CDR1 SGHRS, CDR2 YFSETQ. This CDR3 is built from 14 residues. V shed 5 bases and J 5 bases; nucleotides not matched to a gene: 10. Written as DNA, the CDR3 is TGCGCCAGCAGTCTCGAGACAGGGTGGAACGAGCAGTACTTC. This gives the protein CASSLETGWNEQYF.

The J gene is TRBJ1-3, the V gene TRBV7-2, with TRBD1 matching 8 bases. V lost 4 bases, J lost 2 bases, and 4 bases stayed unmatched. Germline lookup yields CDR1 SGHTA and CDR2 FQGNSA. The CDR3 has 15 residues. CDR3 protein: CASSSPTGAGNTIYF. The CDR3 DNA follows: TGTGCCAGCAGCTCGCCGACAGGGGCTGGAAACACCATATATTTT. Full variable domain (remainder filled in from reference TRBV7-2 and TRBJ1-3): GAGVSQSPSNKVTEKGKDVELRCDPISGHTALYWYRQSLGQGLEFLIYFQGNSAPDKSGLPSDRFSAERTGGSVSTLTIQRTQQEDSAVYLCASSSPTGAGNTIYFGEGSWLTVV.

The chain combines TRBV6-5 with TRBJ2-2; D may be TRBD1 or TRBD2 (6 bases each). The CDR3 spans 12 residues. Trimming took 10 bases from V and 6 from J, leaving 12 bases between them. CDR1 MNHEY and CDR2 SVGAGI come from the germline V gene. CDR3 sequence reads: CATEGGPGELFF. The DNA for the CDR3 is TGTGCCACCGAGGGGGGTCCCGGGGAGCTGTTTTTT.